The 20 T cell receptor beta chains listed next were all sequenced from one sample in a study of T cell responses to AZD1222 COVID-19 vaccine. Data came from immunoSEQ multiplex PCR; TCRdb stores just in-frame clones and leaves some out. Here the sample spans 90,000 to 150,000 clones, approximately 90% being singletons. The sequencing here drew on peripheral blood, taken 28 days after the second AZD1222 dose. The receptors originated from an adult who received the AZD1222 COVID-19 vaccine.

This clone was observed a single time. V usage is TRBV25-1 and J usage is TRBJ1-1, with D uncertain. V was clipped by 2 bases and J by 7 bases, with 14 bases between them. The CDR3 runs 14 residues. Germline-derived CDR1 and CDR2 are MGHDK and SYGVNS. The CDR3 sequence is CASSEGVGGFEAFF. The CDR3, as DNA: TGTGCCAGCAGTGAAGGGGTCGGTGGGTTTGAAGCTTTCTTT.

The chain is built from TRBV28 and TRBJ1-1; D gene uncertain. The CDR3 has 14 amino acids. The ends were cut back, 4 bases at V and 7 bases at J, with 16 bases in the middle. Germline CDR1 MDHEN, CDR2 SYDVKM. The CDR3 is CASSSPGRALEAFF. CDR3 sequence (DNA): TGTGCCAGCAGTTCTCCCGGGAGGGCCCTTGAAGCTTTCTTT.

This clone was counted a few times. V and J are TRBV6-1 and TRBJ1-2; D ambiguous. Germline lookup yields CDR1 MNHNS and CDR2 SASEGT. Trimming pared 0 bases from V and 2 bases from J, leaving 10 bases between. CDR3 length: 15 residues. The CDR3 is CASSEAYGANYGYTF. The CDR3 nucleotides are TGTGCCAGCAGTGAAGCGTACGGCGCCAACTATGGCTACACCTTC.

The CDR3: CASSLTSEISGRSREQYF. In DNA, the CDR3 is TGTGCCAGCAGCTTAACATCCGAAATTAGCGGGAGGTCGAGGGAGCAGTACTTC. The chain is built from TRBV7-2 and TRBJ2-7, with 10 bases aligning to TRBD2. Germline lookup yields CDR1 SGHTA and CDR2 FQGNSA. With 2 bases clipped from V and 7 bases from J, the junction kept 17 bases outside the gene matches. The CDR3 is 18 amino acids. The whole variable domain, filled in from reference TRBV7-2 and TRBJ2-7, reads GAGVSQSPSNKVTEKGKDVELRCDPISGHTALYWYRQSLGQGLEFLIYFQGNSAPDKSGLPSDRFSAERTGGSVSTLTIQRTQQEDSAVYLCASSLTSEISGRSREQYFGPGTRLTVT.

The J gene is TRBJ1-4, the V gene TRBV19; D is perhaps TRBD1 (6 bases). There are 14 residues in the CDR3. Per the germline V gene, CDR1 is LNHDA and CDR2 is SQIVND (reference sequence). V dropped 4 bases and J dropped 7 bases, with 13 bases sitting between them. The CDR3 here is CASSRGHSGEKLFF. Here the CDR3 DNA reads TGTGCCAGTAGTAGGGGACACTCCGGTGAAAAACTGTTTTTT.

This chain connects TRBV19 to TRBJ2-5; no reliable D call. Trimming left V 5 bases short and J 6 bases short, with 10 bases between. The CDR3 runs 12 residues. Germline CDR1 is LNHDA and CDR2 is SQIVND (reference sequence). CDR3 in amino acids: CASSLVRQTQYF. The CDR3 DNA reads TGTGCCAGTAGTTTGGTAAGACAGACCCAGTACTTC.

V gene TRBV2 combines with J gene TRBJ1-1; possible D gene TRBD1, 6 bases. This CDR3 region has 14 residues. The V gene lost 4 bases and the J gene lost 5 bases, with 14 bases spanning the gap. CDR1 is SNHLY and CDR2 is FYNNEI in the germline V gene. The CDR3 coding sequence is TGTGCCAGCAGTGCGAGAACAGGGTTGACTGAAGCTTTCTTT. Protein: CASSARTGLTEAFF.

This clone occurred a few times. The rearrangement links TRBV15 to TRBJ2-3; the match to TRBD1 covers 8 bases. The CDR3 covers 16 residues. Germline CDR1 and CDR2: LNHNV and YYDKDF (reference sequence). V dropped 0 bases and J dropped 4; count of bases not matched to a gene: 6. DNA for the CDR3: TGTGCCACCAGCAGAGATCCAGGGGGCGGCTCAGATACGCAGTATTTT. As protein: CATSRDPGGGSDTQYF.

The chain carries TRBV2 and TRBJ1-2; a weak D match, TRBD1 (5 bases). Deletions cut 2 bases from V and 5 bases from J, with 12 bases between. Germline V gene lookup returns CDR1 SNHLY and CDR2 FYNNEI. The length of the CDR3 is 14 residues. The CDR3 region has the DNA TGTGCCAGCAGTGAATATAGAGACAGATATGGCTACACCTTC. Residues: CASSEYRDRYGYTF.

The genes are TRBV10-3 and TRBJ1-6; D perhaps matches TRBD1 (6 bases). From germline, CDR1 is ENHRY and CDR2 SYGVKD. The CDR3 runs to 14 residues. V shed 6 bases and J shed 5 bases, with 11 bases lying between them. The CDR3 coding sequence is TGTGCCATCAGAATAGGACAGCATAATTCACCCCTCCACTTT. Residues: CAIRIGQHNSPLHF.

CDR3 in DNA: TGTGCCAGCCCCTTGACCCGGGGCTACACCTTC. Encoded protein: CASPLTRGYTF. V is TRBV27 and J is TRBJ1-2; D is uncertain. This CDR3 contains 11 residues. Germline V gene data show CDR1 as MNHEY and CDR2 as SMNVEV (reference sequence). Trimming stripped 8 bases from V and 8 bases from J, with 12 bases between.

This chain connects TRBV7-8 to TRBJ1-2; D is ambiguous. Germline-derived CDR1 and CDR2 are SGHVS and FQNEAQ. The ends were cut back, 5 bases at V and 2 bases at J, with 6 bases in the middle. The CDR3 length is 12 residues. The CDR3 DNA reads TGTGCCAGCAGCCGAGACAACTATGGCTACACCTTC. This codes for CASSRDNYGYTF.

CDR3 sequence reads: CASSIISRGGGGNTIYF. CDR3 nucleotides: TGTGCCAGTAGTATAATCTCGAGAGGGGGCGGAGGAAACACCATATATTTT. The V call is TRBV19, the J call TRBJ1-3; 7 bases map to TRBD1. This CDR3 region has 17 residues. Germline V gene sequence: CDR1 LNHDA, CDR2 SQIVND (reference sequence). Trimming at V came to 2 bases and at J to 4 bases, leaving 11 bases not matched to a gene.

The chain carries TRBV11-2 and TRBJ2-3, with unresolved D. CDR3 size: 13 residues. Looked up from germline, CDR1 is SGHAT and CDR2 is FQNNGV. V was shortened by 0 bases and J by 2 bases, with 3 bases between the two germline ends. The CDR3 loop reads CASSLEFTDTQYF. The DNA of the CDR3 is TGTGCCAGCAGCTTAGAGTTCACAGATACGCAGTATTTT.

This clone was detected only once. V gene TRBV19 combines with J gene TRBJ1-6; tentative D call: TRBD1 (6 bases). V was pared by 6 bases and J by 3 bases, with 12 bases between. Germline values: CDR1 LNHDA, CDR2 SQIVND (reference sequence). There are 15 residues in the CDR3. The CDR3 is CASRTGQSYNSPLHF. CDR3 bases: TGTGCCAGTAGGACGGGACAAAGCTATAATTCACCCCTCCACTTT.

V usage is TRBV19 and J usage is TRBJ1-5, with unresolved D. CDR1 is LNHDA, CDR2 SQIVND, per germline (reference sequence). This CDR3 comprises 15 residues. V dropped 5 bases and J dropped 3 bases, with 14 bases sitting between them. The CDR3 bases are TGTGCCAGTAGTCCGTCCCTAGGGCTCAATCAGCCCCAGCATTTT. Its translation is CASSPSLGLNQPQHF.

The chain uses TRBV6-1 and TRBJ2-7; 10 bases fit TRBD1. The V gene end was trimmed by 2 bases and the J gene end by 4 bases; junction bases not matched to a gene: 14. Germline CDR1 reads MNHNS; CDR2 reads SASEGT. CDR3 length: 18 residues. CDR3 region: CASSETSLDRGRKYEQYF. In DNA form, the CDR3 reads TGTGCCAGCAGTGAAACATCTCTCGACAGGGGGCGCAAATACGAGCAGTACTTC.

In its sample, this clone was seen once. J is TRBJ2-7 and V is TRBV28, with TRBD2 matching 7 bases. Trimming removed 4 bases from V and 1 base from J; junction bases left unmatched: 1. The length of the CDR3 is 13 residues. The germline V gene encodes CDR1 MDHEN and CDR2 SYDVKM. DNA for the CDR3: TGTGCCAGCAGTTCCGGGGGGTCCTACGAGCAGTACTTC. Translation gives CASSSGGSYEQYF. Filled out from reference TRBV28 and TRBJ2-7, the complete variable domain reads DVKVTQSSRYLVKRTGEKVFLECVQDMDHENMFWYRQDPGLGLRLIYFSYDVKMKEKGDIPEGYSVSREKKERFSLILESASTNQTSMYLCASSSGGSYEQYFGPGTRLTVT.

V gene TRBV28 combines with J gene TRBJ1-2; the D is unclear. CDR1 is MDHEN and CDR2 is SYDVKM in the germline V gene. Trimming took 5 bases from V and 5 from J, leaving 12 bases between them. The CDR3 extends over 13 amino acids. As DNA, the CDR3 is TGTGCCAGCAGTACCACGGCCCCGTATGGCTACACCTTC. Its translation: CASSTTAPYGYTF.

Written as DNA, the CDR3 is TGTGCCAGCAGTACGCTCGTCTCAGAGACCCAGTACTTC. It translates to CASSTLVSETQYF. The chain employs TRBV28 and TRBJ2-5; no firm D call. There are 13 residues in the CDR3. Between the trimmed V and J ends, which lost 5 bases and 4 bases, there was a span of 11 bases. CDR1 is MDHEN, CDR2 SYDVKM, per germline. Based on the CDR3 plus reference TRBV28 and TRBJ2-5, the full variable domain is DVKVTQSSRYLVKRTGEKVFLECVQDMDHENMFWYRQDPGLGLRLIYFSYDVKMKEKGDIPEGYSVSREKKERFSLILESASTNQTSMYLCASSTLVSETQYFGPGTRLLVL.